This is a list of T cell receptor beta chains from one sample in a study of beta chain features in type 1 diabetes. Repertoires were generated with immunoSEQ multiplex PCR, while TCRdb's copy carries only in-frame clones and drops some. The sample holds 250,000 or so clones, over 11% seen once. Material for sequencing was naive CD4+ T cells from blood. The receptors derive from a man aged 25-40 years with type 1 diabetes. CDR3s leave out the opening cysteine and the closing phenylalanine or tryptophan. Fields, in order: V gene, clone size, CDR3 length, J gene, CDR3 protein. The size entry is marked missing in some rows and otherwise reads once, few, many or a size class.

>TRBV7-9|few|12|TRBJ2-7
ASSQGGQGYEQY
>TRBV29-1|few|9|TRBJ1-2
SVEANYGYT
>TRBV5-1|few|13|TRBJ2-7
ASSPTTATAYEQY
>TRBV19|few|11|TRBJ2-7
ASSSQTGLEQY
>TRBV30|NA|12|TRBJ1-1
AWSAPGVNTEAF
>TRBV29-1|few|12|TRBJ1-1
SAKEGTGNTEAF
>TRBV18|NA|13|TRBJ2-7
ASSPDRPLSYEQY
>TRBV19|NA|13|TRBJ1-4
ASISRGRGNEKLF
>TRBV19|NA|12|TRBJ1-1
ASEPGQGNTEAF
>TRBV18|few|14|TRBJ2-1
ASSPSSGISYNEQF
>TRBV5-8|NA|11|TRBJ2-5
ASSPGQGRTQY
>TRBV7-9|NA|16|TRBJ2-3
ASSLGWASASGTDTQY
>TRBV7-6|NA|13|TRBJ2-1
ASSPGESSYNEQF
>TRBV5-1|few|13|TRBJ2-5
ASSPSGGLRETQY
>TRBV14|NA|11|TRBJ2-5
ASSRGQQETQY
>TRBV7-6|NA|11|TRBJ1-1
ASSSRANTEAF
>TRBV29-1|NA|10|TRBJ2-1
SFSSGSEEQF
>TRBV5-1|NA|16|TRBJ2-2
ASSLSPIAGGNTGELF
>TRBV5-1|few|15|TRBJ2-1
ASRTGGPLSSYNEQF
>TRBV29-1|few|13|TRBJ2-3
SVEARKREIDTQY
>TRBV18|NA|11|TRBJ2-7
ASSPGQSYEQY
>TRBV18|NA|14|TRBJ2-5
ASSPTGTGGSETQY
>TRBV4-1|NA|13|TRBJ2-7
ASSQGLASSYEQY
>TRBV5-1|NA|12|TRBJ1-1
ASSHETRGTEAF
>TRBV9|NA|15|TRBJ2-5
ASSVGTGGPKGETQY
>TRBV7-9|few|15|TRBJ2-7
ASSSASRDYRLYEQY
>TRBV5-4|few|14|TRBJ2-3
ASSSGLAGPTDTQY
>TRBV2|few|12|TRBJ2-7
ASRSDAGINEQY
>TRBV12-5|few|14|TRBJ2-1
ASGLVVGAPYNEQF
>TRBV5-1|few|13|TRBJ2-7
ASSSGLAISYEQY
>TRBV11-2|few|12|TRBJ2-1
ASSTTGVGNEQF